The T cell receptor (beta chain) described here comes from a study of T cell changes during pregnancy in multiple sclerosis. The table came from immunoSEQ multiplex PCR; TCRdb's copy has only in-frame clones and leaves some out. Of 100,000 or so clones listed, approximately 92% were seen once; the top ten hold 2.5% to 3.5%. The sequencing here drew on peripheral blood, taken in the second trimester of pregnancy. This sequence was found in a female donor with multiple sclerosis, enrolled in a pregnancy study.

The CDR3 here is CATSGGAGKAYEQYF. As DNA, the CDR3 is TGTGCCACCAGCGGAGGAGCGGGGAAGGCCTACGAGCAGTACTTC. The V and J genes are TRBV15 and TRBJ2-7; 7 nucleotides line up with TRBD2. Germline loops: CDR1 LNHNV, CDR2 YYDKDF (reference sequence). CDR3 size: 15 residues. V shed 5 bases and J 2 bases; nucleotides not matched to a gene: 9.